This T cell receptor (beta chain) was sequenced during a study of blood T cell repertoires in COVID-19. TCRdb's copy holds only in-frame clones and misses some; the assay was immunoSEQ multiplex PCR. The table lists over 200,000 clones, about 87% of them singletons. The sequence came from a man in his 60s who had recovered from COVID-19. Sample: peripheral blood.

DNA for the CDR3: TGTGCCAGCAGCCAAGTACCGGGGGGCCATGGCTACACCTTC. Translation: CASSQVPGGHGYTF. The gene calls are TRBV3-1 (or the pseudogene TRBV3-2) and TRBJ1-2, with a possible D match to TRBD1 (6 bases). V was pared by 1 base and J by 6 bases, with 12 bases between. From germline, CDR1 is LGHDT and CDR2 YNNKEL (reference sequence). The CDR3 is 14 residues long.